These T cell receptor beta chains were read from a single sample in a study of T cell repertoires in cytomegalovirus infection. For these TCRs, the target antigens are not known. TCRdb re-called the reads with MiXCR, one entry per CDR3 protein. The data show around 430,000 distinct CDR3 sequences, with roughly 42% seen just once and around two fifths held by the top ten. Material: cultured PBMCs, obtained from culture after CMV antigen stimulation. All receptors derive from a human donor in good health (CMV status not recorded). Some clones in this sample may be carry-over from other donors' samples. CDR3s include the opening cysteine and the closing phenylalanine or tryptophan. Fields, in order: J gene, V gene, clone size, D gene, CDR3 DNA, CDR3 protein. D genes are given only for firm matches. For some rows the clone size is stated as once, few or many, or as a class when expanded; others skip it.

>TRBJ1-1|TRBV6-2/TRBV6-3|-|TRBD1
TGTGCCAGCTGGCCGAGGGACAGACCCATGAACACTGAAGCTTTCTTT
CASWPRDRPMNTEAFF
>TRBJ2-3|TRBV27|-|TRBD1
TGTGCCAGCAGTTTCTCGGACAGGGGGCGGGATACGCAGTATTTT
CASSFSDRGRDTQYF
>TRBJ2-2|TRBV7-2|-|-
TGTGCCAGCAGCTTAGGGCGGCTGGAGCTGTTTTTT
CASSLGRLELFF
>TRBJ2-7|TRBV12-3/TRBV12-4|-|-
TGTGCCAGCAGCCTACTAACCGGGAGAACACCCTACGAGCAGTACTTC
CASSLLTGRTPYEQYF
>TRBJ2-4|TRBV20-1|few|TRBD2
TGCAGTGCTAGAGCTATGGCGGGAGGGCAAAACATTCAGTACTTC
CSARAMAGGQNIQYF
>TRBJ1-3|TRBV20-1|-|TRBD1
TGCAGTGCCTCGGGACAGGGGGCTTCTGGAAACACCATATATTTT
CSASGQGASGNTIYF
>TRBJ1-4|TRBV4-1|once|-
TGCGCCAGCAGCCCACACCCAAGGGGTAAACGGGGTGAAAAACTGTTTTTT
CASSPHPRGKRGEKLFF
>TRBJ2-7|TRBV7-8|few|-
TGTGCCAGCAAGCGGGGCCGGACAGGGTTTAGCTCCTACGAGCAGTACTTC
CASKRGRTGFSSYEQYF
>TRBJ2-1|TRBV6-2/TRBV6-3|-|TRBD2
TGTGCCAGCAGTGGCTTAATCGGGACTAGAGAAGGACCCTTAGAGCAGTTCTTC
CASSGLIGTREGPLEQFF
>TRBJ2-3|TRBV7-8|-|-
TGTGCCAGCAGCCTAACGTTCAGGACAGATACGCAGTATTTT
CASSLTFRTDTQYF
>TRBJ1-1|TRBV5-6|-|-
TGTGCCAGCAGCGTGGTCACTGAAGCTTTCTTT
CASSVVTEAFF
>TRBJ2-7|TRBV7-8|-|-
TGTGCCAGCAGCTTAAAGGTACCGGACGGTACCTACGAGCAGTACTTC
CASSLKVPDGTYEQYF
>TRBJ2-1|TRBV11-2|-|TRBD2
TGTGCCAGCAGCTTAGTAGCGGGTTATTTCAATGAGCAGTTCTTC
CASSLVAGYFNEQFF
>TRBJ2-1|TRBV19|-|TRBD2
TGTGCCAGTAGTACACTACTAGCGGGAAGCTCCTACAATGAGCAGTTCTTC
CASSTLLAGSSYNEQFF
>TRBJ1-3|TRBV4-1|few|-
TGCGCCAGCAGCCAACCGGACAGAAACACCATATATTTT
CASSQPDRNTIYF
>TRBJ2-2|TRBV7-9|-|TRBD2
TGTGCCAGCAGCGAAGCGGGAGTACCCCGGGAGCTGTTTTTT
CASSEAGVPRELFF
>TRBJ1-1|TRBV10-3|few|-
TGTGCCATCAGTGATGAGGGGGACACTGAAGCTTTCTTT
CAISDEGDTEAFF
>TRBJ2-3|TRBV6-5|-|TRBD1
TGTGCCAGCAGCCCAGGGGGCGCGAGATCAGATACGCAGTATTTT
CASSPGGARSDTQYF
>TRBJ1-2|TRBV7-9|-|-
TGTGCCAGCAGCCCCGGCACCGGGGGCTTGATCTATGGCTACACCTTC
CASSPGTGGLIYGYTF
>TRBJ2-5|TRBV7-4|-|TRBD2
TGTGCCAGCAGCTCACTCCGGACTAGCGTAGAGACCCAGTACTTC
CASSSLRTSVETQYF
>TRBJ2-2|TRBV7-2|-|-
TGTGCCAGCAGCTTAGCGCTCTCCCTCGCGAACACCGGGGAGCTGTTTTTT
CASSLALSLANTGELFF
>TRBJ1-2|TRBV7-2|-|TRBD1
TGTGCCAGCAGCTTATCAGTTGACAGGGGTACCTATGGCTACACCTTC
CASSLSVDRGTYGYTF
>TRBJ1-5|TRBV12-3/TRBV12-4|-|-
TGTGCCAGCAGCCGCCTCACAGGATTTGTATCGCCCCAGCATTTT
CASSRLTGFVSPQHF
>TRBJ2-5|TRBV7-2|-|-
TGTGCCAGCAGCTTCGACTGGGATGGGGAGACCCAGTACTTC
CASSFDWDGETQYF
>TRBJ2-1|TRBV7-2|-|TRBD2
TGTGCCAGCAGCAGCGGGGTCCCCTCCTACAATGAGCAGTTCTTC
CASSSGVPSYNEQFF
>TRBJ2-5|TRBV10-3|-|TRBD1
TGTGCCATCAGTGAGCCGGGGACAGTCCAAGAGACCCAGTACTTC
CAISEPGTVQETQYF
>TRBJ1-5|TRBV6-2/TRBV6-3|-|-
TGTGCCAGCAACGGCCTTTCAGGGCCCCAGCATTTT
CASNGLSGPQHF
>TRBJ2-3|TRBV12-5|-|-
TGTGCTAGTGGTTTGGGCCACACAGATACGCAGTATTTT
CASGLGHTDTQYF